The 6 T cell receptor beta chains below come from one sample, sequenced in a study of shared clonotypes between healthy human individuals. Sequencing used immunoSEQ multiplex PCR; TCRdb keeps in-frame clones, though not all of them. The data contain about 2.1 million clones, about 94% of them seen just once; the ten biggest clones take up 1.5% to 2%. Cells designated naive CD8 were CD45RO-negative and were positively selected for CCR7, with terminally differentiated effector memory CD45RA+ cells excluded. Sequencing used naive CD8+ T cells from PBMCs. Receptor source: a man aged 18 to 35 in good health. Some clones in this sample may be carry-over from other donors' samples.

This clone was observed a few times. The chain combines TRBV2 with TRBJ1-5; TRBD1 matches at 7 bases. This CDR3 has 15 residues. Trimming removed 6 bases from V and 0 bases from J; junction bases left unmatched: 5. Germline-derived CDR1 and CDR2 are SNHLY and FYNNEI. CDR3 sequence reads: CASRATGHSNQPQHF. The DNA of the CDR3 is TGTGCCAGCAGAGCGACAGGGCATAGCAATCAGCCCCAGCATTTT.

The chain couples TRBV4-1 to TRBJ2-7; 10 bases fit TRBD1. This CDR3 comprises 15 residues. The germline CDR1 and CDR2 sequences are MGHRA and YSYEKL. Germline trimming cut 4 bases from V and 2 bases from J; bases unmatched to any gene: 5. The CDR3 coding sequence is TGCGCCAGCAGCCCCGGACAGGGGGGAACCTACGAGCAGTACTTC. Translating gives CASSPGQGGTYEQYF.

This clone has only one observation. J is TRBJ2-1 and V is TRBV7-6; tentatively, D is TRBD2 (6 bases). The CDR3 consists of 17 residues. The germline V gene encodes CDR1 SGHVS and CDR2 FNYEAQ. The V end was cut by 0 bases, the J end by 5 bases, with 17 bases between. CDR3 protein: CASSLADAGPTNNEQFF. The DNA of the CDR3 is TGTGCCAGCAGCTTAGCTGATGCGGGACCGACTAACAATGAGCAGTTCTTC.

The J gene is TRBJ1-1, the V gene TRBV9, with D unresolved. This CDR3 region has 14 residues. V was shortened by 0 bases and J by 5 bases, with 11 bases between the two germline ends. Germline V gene lookup returns CDR1 SGDLS and CDR2 YYNGEE. This CDR3 reads CASSVGGRKTEAFF. Written as DNA, the CDR3 is TGTGCCAGCAGCGTAGGTGGTAGAAAAACTGAAGCTTTCTTT.

The gene calls are TRBV6-5 and TRBJ2-1; no reliable D call. Germline V gene sequence: CDR1 MNHEY, CDR2 SVGAGI. The CDR3 spans 15 residues. V was pared by 0 bases and J by 7 bases, with 13 bases between. The CDR3 sequence is CASSYSTESVNEQFF. DNA for the CDR3: TGTGCCAGCAGTTACTCGACGGAAAGCGTGAATGAGCAGTTCTTC.

The chain uses TRBV4-2 and TRBJ2-7; TRBD2 agrees at 10 bases. Germline CDR1 reads LGHNA; CDR2 reads YNFKEQ. This CDR3 contains 17 residues. The J segment lost 3 bases and the V segment lost 0 bases, leaving 8 bases of the junction unmatched. The CDR3: CASSQDPLAGVFYEQYF. Written as DNA, the CDR3 is TGTGCCAGCAGCCAAGATCCCCTAGCGGGAGTGTTCTACGAGCAGTACTTC.